These 6 T cell receptor beta chains were all obtained from the same sample, sequenced in a study of blood T cell repertoires in COVID-19. Sequencing was performed with immunoSEQ multiplex PCR; in TCRdb, only in-frame clones are kept and a portion is missing. Of 55,000 to 80,000 clones listed, around nine tenths are singletons. The sample taken for sequencing was peripheral blood. These receptors were collected from a human donor in a cohort sampled during active COVID-19.

The chain uses TRBV28 and TRBJ2-7; 9 nucleotides match TRBD1. Looked up from germline, CDR1 is MDHEN and CDR2 is SYDVKM. V trimming: 5 bases; J trimming: 3 bases; junction bases outside the gene matches: 2. The CDR3 is 13 residues long. This CDR3 is CASSRGQGYEQYF. CDR3 nucleotide sequence: TGTGCCAGCAGTAGGGGACAGGGCTACGAGCAGTACTTC.

CDR3 amino acids: CASSPPPGVGTEAFF. The CDR3 coding sequence is TGTGCCAGCTCACCACCACCGGGGGTCGGCACTGAAGCTTTCTTT. J is TRBJ1-1 and V is TRBV18; tentatively, D is TRBD1 (5 bases). The CDR3 totals 15 residues. V was clipped by 0 bases and J by 4 bases, with 12 bases between them. The germline V gene encodes CDR1 KGHSH and CDR2 LQKENI.

The chain has TRBV5-6 and TRBJ1-2, with D unclear. This CDR3 is built from 12 residues. CDR1 is SGHDT, CDR2 YYEEEE, per germline. V dropped 4 bases and J dropped 4 bases, with 8 bases sitting between them. The CDR3, as DNA: TGTGCCAGCAGCCTTAGCGTCTATGGCTACACCTTC. It translates to CASSLSVYGYTF.

This chain joins TRBV4-2 and TRBJ1-5; TRBD1 matches 11 bases. J gave up 3 bases and V 5 bases, and 15 bases lay outside the gene matches. Germline CDR1 reads LGHNA; CDR2 reads YNFKEQ. This CDR3 has 19 residues. DNA of the CDR3: TGTGCCAGCAGCTTGTACCCCGGACAGGGGGCTTGGGTCAATCAGCCCCAGCATTTT. Translating it yields CASSLYPGQGAWVNQPQHF.

This clone has only one observation. V usage is TRBV3-1 (or the pseudogene TRBV3-2) and J usage is TRBJ2-7; D not certain. Trimming took off 0 bases at V and 3 bases at J, with 18 bases between the two ends. Germline V lookup: CDR1 LGHDT, CDR2 YNNKEL (reference sequence). The CDR3 sequence is 17 residues long. CDR3 in DNA: TGTGCCAGCAGCCAAGAGTCGTTATGGGCGAAGAACTACGAGCAGTACTTC. Protein product: CASSQESLWAKNYEQYF.

The rearrangement joins TRBV6-5 to TRBJ2-3; no clear D gene. Germline V lookup: CDR1 MNHEY, CDR2 SVGAGI. Trimming shortened V by 0 bases and J by 2 bases, and 12 bases separated the two germline ends. CDR3 length: 16 amino acids. CDR3 bases: TGTGCCAGCAGTTACTCCCTCGCGGCCTCCACAGATACGCAGTATTTT. As protein: CASSYSLAASTDTQYF.